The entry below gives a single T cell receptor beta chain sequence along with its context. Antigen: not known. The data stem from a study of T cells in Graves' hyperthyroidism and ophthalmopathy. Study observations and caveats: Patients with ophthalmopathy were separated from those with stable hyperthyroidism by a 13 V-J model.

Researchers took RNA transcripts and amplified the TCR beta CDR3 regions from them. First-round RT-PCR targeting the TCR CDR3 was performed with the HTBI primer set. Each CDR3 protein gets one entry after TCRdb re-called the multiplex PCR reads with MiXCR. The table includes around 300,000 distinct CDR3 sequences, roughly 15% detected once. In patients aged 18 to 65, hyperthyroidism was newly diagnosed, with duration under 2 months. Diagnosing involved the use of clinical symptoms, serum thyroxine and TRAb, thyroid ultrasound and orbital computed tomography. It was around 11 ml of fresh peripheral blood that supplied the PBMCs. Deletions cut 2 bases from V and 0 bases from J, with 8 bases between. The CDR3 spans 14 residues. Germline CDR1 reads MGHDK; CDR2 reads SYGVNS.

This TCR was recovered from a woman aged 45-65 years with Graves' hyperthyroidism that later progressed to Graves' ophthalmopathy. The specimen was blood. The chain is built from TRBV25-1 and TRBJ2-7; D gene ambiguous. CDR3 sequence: CASSEMDGSYEQYF. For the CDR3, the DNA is TGTGCCAGCAGTGAAATGGATGGCTCCTACGAGCAGTACTTC.